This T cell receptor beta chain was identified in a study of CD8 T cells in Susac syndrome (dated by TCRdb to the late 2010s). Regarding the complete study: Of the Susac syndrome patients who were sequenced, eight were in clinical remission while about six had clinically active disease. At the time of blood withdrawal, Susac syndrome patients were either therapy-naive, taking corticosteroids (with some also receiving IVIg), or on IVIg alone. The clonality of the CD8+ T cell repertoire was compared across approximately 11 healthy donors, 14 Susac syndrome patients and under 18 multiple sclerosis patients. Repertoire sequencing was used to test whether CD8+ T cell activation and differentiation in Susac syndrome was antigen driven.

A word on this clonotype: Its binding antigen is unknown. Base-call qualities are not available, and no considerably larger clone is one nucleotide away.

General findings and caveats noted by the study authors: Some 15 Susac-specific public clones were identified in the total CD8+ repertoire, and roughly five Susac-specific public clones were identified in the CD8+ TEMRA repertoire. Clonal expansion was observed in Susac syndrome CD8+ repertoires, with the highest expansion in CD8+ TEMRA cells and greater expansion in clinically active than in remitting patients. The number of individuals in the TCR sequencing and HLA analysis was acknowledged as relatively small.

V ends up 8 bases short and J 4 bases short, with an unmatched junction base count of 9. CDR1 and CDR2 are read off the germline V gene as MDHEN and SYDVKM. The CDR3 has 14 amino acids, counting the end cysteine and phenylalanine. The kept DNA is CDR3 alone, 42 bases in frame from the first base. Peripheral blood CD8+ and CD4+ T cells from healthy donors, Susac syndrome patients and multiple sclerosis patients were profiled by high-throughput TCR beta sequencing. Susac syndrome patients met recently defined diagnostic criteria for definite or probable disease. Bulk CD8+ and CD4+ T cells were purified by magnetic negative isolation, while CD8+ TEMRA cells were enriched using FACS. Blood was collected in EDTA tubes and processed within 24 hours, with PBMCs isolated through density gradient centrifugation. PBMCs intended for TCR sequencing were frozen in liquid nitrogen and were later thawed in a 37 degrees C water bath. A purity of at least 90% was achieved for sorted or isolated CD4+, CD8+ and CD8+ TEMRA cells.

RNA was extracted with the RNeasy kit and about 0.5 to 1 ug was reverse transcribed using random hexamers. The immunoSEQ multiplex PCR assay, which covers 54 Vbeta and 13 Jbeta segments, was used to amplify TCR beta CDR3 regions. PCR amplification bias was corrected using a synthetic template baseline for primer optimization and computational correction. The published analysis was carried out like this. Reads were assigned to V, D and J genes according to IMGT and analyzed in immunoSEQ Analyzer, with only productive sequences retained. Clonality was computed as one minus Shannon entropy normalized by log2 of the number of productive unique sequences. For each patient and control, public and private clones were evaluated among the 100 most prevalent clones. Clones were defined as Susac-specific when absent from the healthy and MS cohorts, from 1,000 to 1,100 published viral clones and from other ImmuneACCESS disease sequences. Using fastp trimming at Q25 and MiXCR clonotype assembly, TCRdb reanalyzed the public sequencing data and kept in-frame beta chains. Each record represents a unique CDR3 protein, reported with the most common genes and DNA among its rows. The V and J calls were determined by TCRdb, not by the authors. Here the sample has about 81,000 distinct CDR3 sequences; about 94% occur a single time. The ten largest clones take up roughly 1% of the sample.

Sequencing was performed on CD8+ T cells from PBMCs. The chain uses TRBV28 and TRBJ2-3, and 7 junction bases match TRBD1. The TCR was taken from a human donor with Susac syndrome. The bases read TGTGCCAGCCACCGGGGCACAGGGGCAGATACGCAGTATTTT. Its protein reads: CASHRGTGADTQYF. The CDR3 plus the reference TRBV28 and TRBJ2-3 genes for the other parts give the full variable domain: DVKVTQSSRYLVKRTGEKVFLECVQDMDHENMFWYRQDPGLGLRLIYFSYDVKMKEKGDIPEGYSVSREKKERFSLILESASTNQTSMYLCASHRGTGADTQYFGPGTRLTVL.